This entry concerns a single T cell receptor (beta chain). PBMCs served as the source from which CD4+ and CD8+ T cells were sorted. Extraction of RNA preceded its reverse transcription into cDNA, which served as the sequencing template. Here immunoSEQ multiplex PCR was the method, and the copy in TCRdb shows in-frame clones only, minus some. Here the sample spans about 140,000 clones, 55% being singletons. This sample was taken from a study of CD8+ T cells in alopecia areata. The CDR3 sequence is 15 residues long. V lost 0 bases and J lost 4; bases outside the gene matches: 9. Per germline, CDR1 GTSNPN and CDR2 SVGIG (reference sequence).

The chain combines TRBV30 with TRBJ2-7; 7 bases match TRBD1. This sequence was found in a human donor in good health. The material sequenced was CD4+ T cells sorted from blood. The CDR3 loop is CAWSVRQGPRYEQYF. CDR3 DNA: TGTGCCTGGAGTGTAAGACAGGGCCCTCGGTACGAGCAGTACTTC.